This T cell receptor (beta chain) stems from a study of OX40 agonist ivuxolimab in advanced cancers. CDR1 is GTSNPN and CDR2 is SVGIG in the germline V gene (reference sequence). The CDR3 contains 13 residues. Trimming stripped 0 bases from V and 4 bases from J, with 6 bases between. As to this clone: The antigen remains unidentified. Additional DNA sequences in this sample encode the identical CDR3.

Study-wide findings and caveats: Certain nonresponders likewise exhibited a low normalized T-cell clonal expansion. It was not determined which antigens were specifically recognized by the peripheral T cells that had undergone clonal expansion. Relative to CD4+ cells, CD8+ T cells on average had more expanded clones.

Measured with immunoSEQ multiplex PCR; TCRdb has only the in-frame clones, and not every one. The sample carries some 81,000 clones, about 83% recorded once. This clonotype was sampled from an adult with an advanced solid tumor such as melanoma, head and neck, liver or kidney cancer. Sequenced here: CD4+ or CD8+ T cells sorted from blood, sampled in a trial of the OX40 agonist ivuxolimab. The chain combines TRBV30 with TRBJ2-2; tentative D call: TRBD2 (6 bases). In nucleotides, the CDR3 is TGTGCCTGGAGTGTGGGAGGCACCGGGGAGCTGTTTTTT. This translates into CAWSVGGTGELFF.